This note documents a single T cell receptor beta chain sequence. Antigen specificity is unknown. The CDR3 is 15 residues long. J gave up 4 bases and V 0 bases, and 5 bases lay outside the gene matches. The germline CDR1 and CDR2 sequences are LNHDA and SQIVND (reference sequence). The data are from a study of OX40 agonist ivuxolimab in advanced cancers. Study at large: It was permissible to have had prior anti-PD-1, anti-PD-L1 or anti-CTLA-4 therapy, and more than 30% had some.

Points from the study as a whole: The authors also found low normalized T-cell clonal expansion in some nonresponders. Clonal expansion by week 6 occurred in CD4+ and CD8+ blood T cells (at 0.1 to 3.0 mg/kg).

Method: immunoSEQ multiplex PCR; TCRdb's copy keeps in-frame clones and lacks some. Of over 100,000 clones in the sample, approximately 90% were seen once. The sequence came from an adult with an advanced solid tumor such as melanoma, head and neck, liver or kidney cancer. V is TRBV19 and J is TRBJ1-2; 7 nucleotides line up with TRBD1. The sample in question was CD4+ or CD8+ T cells sorted from blood, obtained in a trial of the OX40 agonist ivuxolimab. CDR3 residues: CASSIDYYRGYGYTF. In DNA, the CDR3 is TGTGCCAGTAGTATAGATTATTACAGGGGCTATGGCTACACCTTC.